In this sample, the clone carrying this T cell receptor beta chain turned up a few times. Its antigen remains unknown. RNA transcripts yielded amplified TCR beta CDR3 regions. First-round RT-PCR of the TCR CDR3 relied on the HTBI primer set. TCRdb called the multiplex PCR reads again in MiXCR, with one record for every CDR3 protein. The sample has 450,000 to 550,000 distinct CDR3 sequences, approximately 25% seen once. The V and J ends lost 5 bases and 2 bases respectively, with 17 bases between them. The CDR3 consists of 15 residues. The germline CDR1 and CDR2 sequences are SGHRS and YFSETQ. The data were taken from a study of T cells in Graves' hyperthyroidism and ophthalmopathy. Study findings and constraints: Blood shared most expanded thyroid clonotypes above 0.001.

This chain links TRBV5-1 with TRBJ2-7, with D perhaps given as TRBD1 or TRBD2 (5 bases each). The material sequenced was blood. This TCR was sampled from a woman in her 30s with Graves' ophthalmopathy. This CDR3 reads CASSSLGTGPYEQYF. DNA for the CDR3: TGCGCCAGCAGTAGTTTAGGGACGGGGCCCTACGAGCAGTACTTC.